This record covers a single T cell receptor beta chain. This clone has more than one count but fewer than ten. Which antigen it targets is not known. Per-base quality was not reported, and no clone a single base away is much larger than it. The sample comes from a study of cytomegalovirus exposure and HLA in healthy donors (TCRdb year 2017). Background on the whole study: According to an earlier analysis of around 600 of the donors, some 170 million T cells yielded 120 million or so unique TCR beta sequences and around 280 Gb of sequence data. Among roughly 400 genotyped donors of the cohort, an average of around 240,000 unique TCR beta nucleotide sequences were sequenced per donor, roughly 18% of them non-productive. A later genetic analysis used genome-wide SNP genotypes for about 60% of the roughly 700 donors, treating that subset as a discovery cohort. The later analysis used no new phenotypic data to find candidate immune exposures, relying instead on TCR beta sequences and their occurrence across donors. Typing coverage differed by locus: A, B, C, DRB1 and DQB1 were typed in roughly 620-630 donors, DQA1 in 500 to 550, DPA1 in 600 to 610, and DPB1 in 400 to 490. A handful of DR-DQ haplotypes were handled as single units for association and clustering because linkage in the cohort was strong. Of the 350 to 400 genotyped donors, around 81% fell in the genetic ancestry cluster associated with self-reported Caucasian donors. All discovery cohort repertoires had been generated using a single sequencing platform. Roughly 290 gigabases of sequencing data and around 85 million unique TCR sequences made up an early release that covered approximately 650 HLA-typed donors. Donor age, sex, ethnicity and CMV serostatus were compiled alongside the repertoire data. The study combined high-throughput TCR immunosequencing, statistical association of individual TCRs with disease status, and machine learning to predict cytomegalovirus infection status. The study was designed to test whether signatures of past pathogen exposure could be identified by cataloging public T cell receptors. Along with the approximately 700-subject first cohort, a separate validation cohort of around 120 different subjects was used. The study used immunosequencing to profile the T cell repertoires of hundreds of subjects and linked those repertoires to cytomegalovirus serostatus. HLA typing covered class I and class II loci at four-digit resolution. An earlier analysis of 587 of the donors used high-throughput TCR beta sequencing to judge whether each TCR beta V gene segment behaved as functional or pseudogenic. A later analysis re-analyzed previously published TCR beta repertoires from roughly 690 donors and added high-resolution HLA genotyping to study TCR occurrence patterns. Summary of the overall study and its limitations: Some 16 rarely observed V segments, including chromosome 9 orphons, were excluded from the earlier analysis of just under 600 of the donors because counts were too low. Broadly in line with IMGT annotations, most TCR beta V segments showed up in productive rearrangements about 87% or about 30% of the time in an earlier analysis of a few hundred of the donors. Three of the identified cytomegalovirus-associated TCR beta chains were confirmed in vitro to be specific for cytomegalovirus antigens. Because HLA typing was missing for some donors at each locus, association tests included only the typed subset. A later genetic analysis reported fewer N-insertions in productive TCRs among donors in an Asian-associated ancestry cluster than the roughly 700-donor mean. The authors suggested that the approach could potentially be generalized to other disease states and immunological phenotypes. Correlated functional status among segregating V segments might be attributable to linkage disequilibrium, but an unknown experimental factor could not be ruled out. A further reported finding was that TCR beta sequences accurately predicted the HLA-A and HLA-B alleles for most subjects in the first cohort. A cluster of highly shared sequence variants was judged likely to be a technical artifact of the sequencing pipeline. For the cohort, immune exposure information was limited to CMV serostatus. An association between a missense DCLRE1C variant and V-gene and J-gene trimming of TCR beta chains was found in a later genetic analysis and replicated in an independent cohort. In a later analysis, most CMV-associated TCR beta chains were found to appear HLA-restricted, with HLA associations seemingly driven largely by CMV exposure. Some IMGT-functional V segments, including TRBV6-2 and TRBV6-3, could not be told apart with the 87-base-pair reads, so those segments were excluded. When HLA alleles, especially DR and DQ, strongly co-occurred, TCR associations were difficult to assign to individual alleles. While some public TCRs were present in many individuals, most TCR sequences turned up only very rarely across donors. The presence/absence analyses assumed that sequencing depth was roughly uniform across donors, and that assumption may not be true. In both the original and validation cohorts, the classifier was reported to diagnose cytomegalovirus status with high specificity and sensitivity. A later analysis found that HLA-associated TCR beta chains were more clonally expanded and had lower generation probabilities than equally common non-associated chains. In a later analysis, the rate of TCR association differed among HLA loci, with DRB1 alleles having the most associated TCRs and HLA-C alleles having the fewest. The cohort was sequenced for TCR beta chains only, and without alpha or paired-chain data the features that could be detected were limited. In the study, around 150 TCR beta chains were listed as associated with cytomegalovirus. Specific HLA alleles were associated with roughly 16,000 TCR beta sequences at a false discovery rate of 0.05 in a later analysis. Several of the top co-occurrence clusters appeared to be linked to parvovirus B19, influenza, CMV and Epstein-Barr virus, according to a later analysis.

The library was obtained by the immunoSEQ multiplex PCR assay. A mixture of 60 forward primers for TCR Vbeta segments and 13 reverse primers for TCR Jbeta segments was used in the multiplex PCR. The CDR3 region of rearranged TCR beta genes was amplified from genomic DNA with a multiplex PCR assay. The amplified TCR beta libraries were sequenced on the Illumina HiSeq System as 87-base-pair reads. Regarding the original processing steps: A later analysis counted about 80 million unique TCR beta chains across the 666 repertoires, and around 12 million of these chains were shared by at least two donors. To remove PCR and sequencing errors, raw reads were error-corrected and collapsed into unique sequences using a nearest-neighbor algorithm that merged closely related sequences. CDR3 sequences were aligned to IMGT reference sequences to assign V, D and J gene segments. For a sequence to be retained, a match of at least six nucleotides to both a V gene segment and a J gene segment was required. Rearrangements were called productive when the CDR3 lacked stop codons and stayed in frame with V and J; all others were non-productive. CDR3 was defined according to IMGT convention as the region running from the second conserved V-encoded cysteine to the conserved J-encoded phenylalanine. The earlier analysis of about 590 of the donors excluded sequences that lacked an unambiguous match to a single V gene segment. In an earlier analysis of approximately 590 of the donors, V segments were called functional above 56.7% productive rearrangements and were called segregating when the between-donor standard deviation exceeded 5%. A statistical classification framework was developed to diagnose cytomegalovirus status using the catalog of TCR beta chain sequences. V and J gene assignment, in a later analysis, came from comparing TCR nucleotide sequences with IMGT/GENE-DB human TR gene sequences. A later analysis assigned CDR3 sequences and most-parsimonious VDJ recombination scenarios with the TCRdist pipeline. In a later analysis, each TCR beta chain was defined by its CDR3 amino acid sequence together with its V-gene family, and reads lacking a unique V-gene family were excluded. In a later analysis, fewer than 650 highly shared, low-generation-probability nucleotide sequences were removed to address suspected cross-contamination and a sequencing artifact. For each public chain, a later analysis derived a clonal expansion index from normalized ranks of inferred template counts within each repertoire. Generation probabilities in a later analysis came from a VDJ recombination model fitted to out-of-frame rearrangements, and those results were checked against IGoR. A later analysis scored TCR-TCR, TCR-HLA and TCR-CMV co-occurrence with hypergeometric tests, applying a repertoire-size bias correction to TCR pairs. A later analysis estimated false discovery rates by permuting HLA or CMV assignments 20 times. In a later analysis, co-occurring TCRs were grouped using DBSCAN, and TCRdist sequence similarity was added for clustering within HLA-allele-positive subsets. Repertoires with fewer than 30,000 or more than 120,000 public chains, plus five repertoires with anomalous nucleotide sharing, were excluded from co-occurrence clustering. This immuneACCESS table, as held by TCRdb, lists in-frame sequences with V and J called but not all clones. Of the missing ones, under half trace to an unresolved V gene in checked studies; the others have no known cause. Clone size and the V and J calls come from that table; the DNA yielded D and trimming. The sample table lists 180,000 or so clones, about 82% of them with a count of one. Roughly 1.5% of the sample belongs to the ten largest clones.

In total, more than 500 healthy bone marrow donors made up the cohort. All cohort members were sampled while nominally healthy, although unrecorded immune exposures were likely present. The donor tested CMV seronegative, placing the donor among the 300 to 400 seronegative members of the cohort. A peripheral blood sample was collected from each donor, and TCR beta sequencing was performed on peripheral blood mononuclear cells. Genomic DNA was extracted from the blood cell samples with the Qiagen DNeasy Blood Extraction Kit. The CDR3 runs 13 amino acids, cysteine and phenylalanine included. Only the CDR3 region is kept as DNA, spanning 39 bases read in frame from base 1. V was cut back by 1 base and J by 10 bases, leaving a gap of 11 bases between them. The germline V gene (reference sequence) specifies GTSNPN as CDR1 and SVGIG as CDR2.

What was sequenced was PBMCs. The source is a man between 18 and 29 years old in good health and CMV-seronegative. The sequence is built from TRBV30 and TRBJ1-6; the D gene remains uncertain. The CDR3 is CAWSELGVSPLHF. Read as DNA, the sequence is TGTGCCTGGAGTGAGCTAGGAGTCTCACCCCTCCACTTT.